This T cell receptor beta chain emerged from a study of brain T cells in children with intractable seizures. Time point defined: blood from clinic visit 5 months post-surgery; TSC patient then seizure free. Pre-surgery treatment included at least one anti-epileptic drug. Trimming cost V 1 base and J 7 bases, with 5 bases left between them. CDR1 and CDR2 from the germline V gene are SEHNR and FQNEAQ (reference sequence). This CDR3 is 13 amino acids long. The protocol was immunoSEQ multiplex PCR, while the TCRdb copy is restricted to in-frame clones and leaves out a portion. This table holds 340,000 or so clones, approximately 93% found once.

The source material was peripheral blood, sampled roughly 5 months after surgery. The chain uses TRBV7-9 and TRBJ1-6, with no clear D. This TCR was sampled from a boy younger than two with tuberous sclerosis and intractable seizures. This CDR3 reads CASSLGPNSPLHF. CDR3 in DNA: TGTGCCAGCAGCTTAGGCCCGAATTCACCCCTCCACTTT.